This T cell receptor beta chain was sequenced for a study of cytotoxic CD8 clonotypes in ibrutinib-treated CLL. Repertoires were generated with immunoSEQ multiplex PCR, while TCRdb's copy carries only in-frame clones and drops some. Here the sample spans roughly 330,000 clones, about 64% being singletons. This clone came up a few times. This TCR was recovered from a human donor with chronic lymphocytic leukemia. Source: PBMCs, taken after 36 months of ibrutinib treatment.

CDR3 protein: CASSTTHRDRVFYGYTF. The CDR3, as DNA: TGTGCCAGCAGCACTACACACCGGGACAGGGTATTCTATGGCTACACCTTC. This rearrangement joins TRBV11-3 to TRBJ1-2, with 9 bases aligning to TRBD1. Trimming removed 5 bases from V and 4 bases from J; junction bases left unmatched: 14. Germline V CDR1 and CDR2: SGHNT, YENEEA. The CDR3 loop spans 17 amino acids.